This T cell receptor beta chain was identified during a study of T-cell memory formation after mild COVID-19. In this sample, this clonotype turned up many times. The CDR3 totals 15 residues. In germline, CDR1 is SEHNR, CDR2 FQNEAQ (reference sequence). V dropped 5 bases and J dropped 6 bases, with 17 bases sitting between them. TCRdb re-analysed the 5' RACE reads in MiXCR, keeping a single row per CDR3 protein. The sample contains 380,000 or so distinct CDR3 sequences, approximately 13% of which appear only once. The rearrangement uses TRBV7-9 and TRBJ2-1; D remains ambiguous. The sequencing sample was made of PBMCs or a T cell subset sorted from them (not recorded which). This TCR was sampled from a man aged 18 to 29 who had mild COVID-19 (a few samples of this study predate the infection). Cell type and time point are not known. The CDR3 nucleotides read TGTGCCAGCAGCCTAGTTGCTAGTACCGCCAATGAGCAGTTCTTC. Amino acid sequence: CASSLVASTANEQFF.